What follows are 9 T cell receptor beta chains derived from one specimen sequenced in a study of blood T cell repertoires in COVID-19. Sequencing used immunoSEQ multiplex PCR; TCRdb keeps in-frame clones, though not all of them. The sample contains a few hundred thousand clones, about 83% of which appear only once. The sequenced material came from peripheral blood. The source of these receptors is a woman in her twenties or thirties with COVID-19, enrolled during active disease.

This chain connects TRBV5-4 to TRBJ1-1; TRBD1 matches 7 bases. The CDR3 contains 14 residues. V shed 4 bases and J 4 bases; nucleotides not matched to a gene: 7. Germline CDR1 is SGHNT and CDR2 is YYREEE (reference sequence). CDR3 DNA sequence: TGTGCCAGCAGCACACAGGGGAAGGGCACTGAAGCTTTCTTT. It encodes CASSTQGKGTEAFF. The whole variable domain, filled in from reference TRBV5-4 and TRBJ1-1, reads ETGVTQSPTHLIKTRGQQVTLRCSSQSGHNTVSWYQQALGQGPQFIFQYYREEENGRGNFPPRFSGLQFPNYSSELNVNALELDDSALYLCASSTQGKGTEAFFGQGTRLTVV.

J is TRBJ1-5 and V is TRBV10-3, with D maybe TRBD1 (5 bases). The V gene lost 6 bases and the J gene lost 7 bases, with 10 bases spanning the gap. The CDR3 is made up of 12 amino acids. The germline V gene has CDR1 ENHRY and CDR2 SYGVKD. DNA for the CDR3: TGTGCCATCAGGGGGGGGGACCAGCCCCAGCATTTT. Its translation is CAIRGGDQPQHF.

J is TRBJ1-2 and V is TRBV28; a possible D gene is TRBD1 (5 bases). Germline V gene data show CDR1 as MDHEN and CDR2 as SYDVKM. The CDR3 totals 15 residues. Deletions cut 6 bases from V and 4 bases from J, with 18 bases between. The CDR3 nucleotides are TGTGCCAGCAGCGCCGACCCAGGGAATGCCTATGGCTACACCTTC. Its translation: CASSADPGNAYGYTF.

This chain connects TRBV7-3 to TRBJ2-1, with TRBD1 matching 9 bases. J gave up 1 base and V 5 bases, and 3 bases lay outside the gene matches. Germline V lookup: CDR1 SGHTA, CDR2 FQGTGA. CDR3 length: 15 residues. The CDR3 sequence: CASSPGQGSYNEQFF. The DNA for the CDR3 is TGTGCCAGCAGCCCGGGACAGGGTTCCTACAATGAGCAGTTCTTC.

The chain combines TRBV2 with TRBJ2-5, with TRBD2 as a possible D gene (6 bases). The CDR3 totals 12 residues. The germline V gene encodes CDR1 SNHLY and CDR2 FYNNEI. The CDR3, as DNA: TGTGTGGGCGGGGTAAACCAAGAGACCCAGTACTTC. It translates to CVGGVNQETQYF.

CDR3: CASSLEYSGGFYEQYF. The CDR3 nucleotides read TGTGCCAGCAGCTTGGAGTATAGCGGGGGGTTCTACGAGCAGTACTTC. J is TRBJ2-7 and V is TRBV5-4; 10 nucleotides line up with TRBD2. Germline V gives CDR1 SGHNT, CDR2 YYREEE (reference sequence). With 0 bases clipped from V and 3 bases from J, the junction kept 6 bases outside the gene matches. The CDR3 loop spans 16 amino acids.

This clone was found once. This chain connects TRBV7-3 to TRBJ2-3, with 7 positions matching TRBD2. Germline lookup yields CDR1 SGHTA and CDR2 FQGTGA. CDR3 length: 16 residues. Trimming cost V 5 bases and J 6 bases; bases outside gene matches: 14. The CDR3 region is CASSPTPMRGSDTQYF. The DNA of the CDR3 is TGTGCCAGCAGCCCCACGCCGATGCGGGGGTCCGATACGCAGTATTTT.

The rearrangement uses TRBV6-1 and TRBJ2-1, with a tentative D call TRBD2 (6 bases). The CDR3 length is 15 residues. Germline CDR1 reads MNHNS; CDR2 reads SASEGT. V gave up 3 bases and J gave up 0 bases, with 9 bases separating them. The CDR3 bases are TGTGCCAGCAGTGAGATAGCGGACTCCTACAATGAGCAGTTCTTC. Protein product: CASSEIADSYNEQFF.

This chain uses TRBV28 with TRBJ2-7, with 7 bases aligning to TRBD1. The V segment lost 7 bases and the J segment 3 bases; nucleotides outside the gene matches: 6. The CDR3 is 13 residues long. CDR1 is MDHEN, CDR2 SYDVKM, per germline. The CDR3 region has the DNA TGTGCCAGCACCGTAGGACAGGTCTACGAGCAGTACTTC. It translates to CASTVGQVYEQYF.